The 32 T cell receptor beta chains presented below share a single source sample, sequenced in a study of spatial heterogeneity in lung cancer. The sample's time point: sample taken at primary tumor resection. MiXCR was run by TCRdb on the 5' RACE reads, yielding one entry per CDR3 protein. The data show some 78,000 distinct CDR3 sequences, 7.5% to 9.5% seen once. Sequencing used PBMCs, obtained at surgery. The receptors were sampled from a male donor with early-stage non-small cell lung cancer.

This clonotype showed up just a few times. This chain uses TRBV12-3 or TRBV12-4 with TRBJ2-1, with D tentatively TRBD2 (6 bases). There are 13 residues in the CDR3. V gave up 3 bases and J gave up 9 bases, with 12 bases separating them. The CDR3 spells CASSFQLSGEQFF. DNA of the CDR3: TGTGCCAGCAGTTTCCAACTTAGCGGTGAGCAGTTCTTC.

This clonotype was counted ten times or more. The chain links TRBV15 to TRBJ1-1, with TRBD1 matching 9 bases. V lost 3 bases, J lost 6 bases, and 2 bases stayed unmatched. CDR1 LNHNV and CDR2 YYDKDF come from the germline V gene (reference sequence). CDR3 length: 13 residues. DNA of the CDR3: TGTGCCACCAGCAGGGGACAGGGTGCTGAAGCTTTCTTT. This codes for CATSRGQGAEAFF.

The chain combines TRBV7-8 with TRBJ1-2; TRBD1 matches 9 bases. Germline trimming cut 5 bases from V and 4 bases from J; bases unmatched to any gene: 8. CDR3 size: 15 residues. The germline V gene has CDR1 SGHVS and CDR2 FQNEAQ. The CDR3 reads CASSLHRGQGYGYTF. DNA for the CDR3: TGTGCCAGCAGCCTACACAGGGGGCAGGGCTATGGCTACACCTTC.

This chain joins TRBV10-3 and TRBJ2-6; D may be TRBD2 (6 bases). Trimming stripped 6 bases from V and 0 bases from J, with 12 bases between. Germline lookup yields CDR1 ENHRY and CDR2 SYGVKD. The CDR3 length is 16 residues. CDR3 sequence reads: CAISAGLSSGANVLTF. The CDR3 DNA sequence: TGTGCCATCAGCGCGGGGCTGAGCTCTGGGGCCAACGTCCTGACTTTC.

This clonotype was seen only a few times. This sequence joins TRBV14 and TRBJ1-4; D remains ambiguous. CDR3 length: 12 residues. Trimming pared 6 bases from V and 9 bases from J, leaving 11 bases between. Germline lookup yields CDR1 SGHDN and CDR2 FVKESK. The CDR3, as DNA: TGTGCCAGCAGTAGGCTGGGGAAAAAACTGTTTTTT. Translated: CASSRLGKKLFF.

The chain combines TRBV19 with TRBJ2-5; TRBD1 might be the D (6 bases). Germline V gene sequence: CDR1 LNHDA, CDR2 SQIVND (reference sequence). The V end lost 3 bases, the J end lost 1 base, and 15 bases lay between the germline ends. The CDR3 is made up of 16 amino acids. CDR3 in DNA: TGTGCCAGTAGTATCCAGGGGCCATCATTCCAAGAGACCCAGTACTTC. Translating it yields CASSIQGPSFQETQYF.

In this sample, this clonotype turned up a few times. The chain is built from TRBV7-2 and TRBJ1-2; D is ambiguous. Per the germline V gene, CDR1 is SGHTA and CDR2 is FQGNSA. This CDR3 is built from 14 residues. The ends were cut back, 11 bases at V and 0 bases at J, with 16 bases in the middle. The CDR3 nucleotides are TGTGCCCGACGGAGCAATCGTACTAACTATGGCTACACCTTC. It yields the protein CARRSNRTNYGYTF.

The V call is TRBV24-1, the J call TRBJ2-3; 8 bases map to TRBD2. The CDR3 covers 15 residues. The germline CDR1 and CDR2 sequences are KGHDR and SFDVKD. The J segment lost 3 bases and the V segment lost 6 bases, leaving 7 bases of the junction unmatched. For the CDR3, the DNA is TGTGCCACCAGTCCGAGCGGGAGCGTGACAGATACGCAGTATTTT. Translated: CATSPSGSVTDTQYF.

This clonotype was observed a few times. The chain employs TRBV7-9 and TRBJ2-3; D uncertain. Trimming took off 3 bases at V and 2 bases at J, with 9 bases between the two ends. The CDR3 loop spans 14 amino acids. From germline, CDR1 is SEHNR and CDR2 FQNEAQ (reference sequence). CDR3 sequence reads: CASSFTPSTDTQYF. Written as DNA, the CDR3 is TGTGCCAGCAGCTTCACCCCCTCCACAGATACGCAGTATTTT.

This clonotype showed up just a few times. The rearrangement joins TRBV27 to TRBJ1-1, with D perhaps matching TRBD1 (5 bases). The CDR3 totals 13 residues. Trimming stripped 3 bases from V and 5 bases from J, with 10 bases between. Germline V gene sequence: CDR1 MNHEY, CDR2 SMNVEV (reference sequence). The CDR3 sequence: CASSFFGTTEAFF. Here the CDR3 DNA reads TGTGCCAGCAGTTTCTTTGGGACGACTGAAGCTTTCTTT.

The chain carries TRBV21-1 and TRBJ2-3. TRBV21-1 is a documented pseudogene. This CDR3 is 14 amino acids long. The CDR3 region has the DNA TGTGCCAGCAGCAACGGCAAATTCACAGATACGCAGTATTTT. Protein product: CASSNGKFTDTQYF.

The table lists this clonotype with a few counts. The rearrangement uses TRBV12-3 or TRBV12-4 and TRBJ1-2; D gene ambiguous. The ends were cut back, 6 bases at V and 8 bases at J, with 13 bases in the middle. This CDR3 has 12 amino acids. In DNA form, the CDR3 reads TGTGCCAGCAGGCAAGAGTCAGAAGGCTACACCTTC. This gives the protein CASRQESEGYTF.

In its sample, this clonotype was seen a few times. The rearrangement uses TRBV7-2 and TRBJ2-5; TRBD2 matches at 9 bases. V was clipped by 5 bases and J by 1 base; unmatched bases: 2. The CDR3 is made up of 14 amino acids. The germline V gene has CDR1 SGHTA and CDR2 FQGNSA. CDR3 in DNA: TGTGCCAGCAGCCCTAGCGGGGCCCAAGAGACCCAGTACTTC. It translates to CASSPSGAQETQYF.

V usage is TRBV6-5 and J usage is TRBJ2-5, with 7 nucleotides matching TRBD1. J gave up 3 bases and V 4 bases, and 8 bases lay outside the gene matches. The CDR3 consists of 15 residues. Germline V gene data show CDR1 as MNHEY and CDR2 as SVGAGI. CDR3 sequence reads: CASSSTRQGEETQYF. The CDR3 DNA follows: TGTGCCAGCAGTTCCACCCGGCAGGGGGAAGAGACCCAGTACTTC.

This clonotype was seen many times. In DNA, the CDR3 is TGTGCCAGCAGGCCTGATCAGGGGAAGGACACTGAAGCTTTCTTT. This gives the protein CASRPDQGKDTEAFF. This rearrangement joins TRBV28 to TRBJ1-1; a weak D match, TRBD1 (6 bases). The CDR3 contains 15 residues. V lost 6 bases, J lost 3 bases, and 17 bases lay in between. Per germline, CDR1 MDHEN and CDR2 SYDVKM.

The chain carries TRBV6-1 and TRBJ2-7; maybe TRBD1 (6 bases). Germline assignment: CDR1 MNHNS and CDR2 SASEGT. The CDR3 is 16 residues long. V shed 7 bases and J shed 2 bases, with 21 bases lying between them. CDR3 nucleotide sequence: TGTGCCAGCATACCGAGGCCCCGGACAGAACCCTACGAGCAGTACTTC. It translates to CASIPRPRTEPYEQYF.

This clonotype has at least ten counts. The chain uses TRBV10-2 and TRBJ1-5, with D uncertain. The V and J ends lost 6 bases and 1 base respectively, with 13 bases between them. In germline, CDR1 is WSHSY, CDR2 SAAADI. This CDR3 has 15 amino acids. The CDR3 region has the DNA TGCGCCAGCAGACTATCAGACGGGAGCAATCAGCCCCAGCATTTT. Protein product: CASRLSDGSNQPQHF.

The rearrangement uses TRBV6-6 and TRBJ2-7; 7 nucleotides match TRBD1. Looked up from germline, CDR1 is MNHNY and CDR2 is SVGAGI (reference sequence). The V and J ends lost 5 bases and 3 bases, in that order; junction bases with no gene match: 7. The CDR3 has 14 residues. CDR3 sequence (DNA): TGTGCCAGCAGTCCCCAGGACAGGATCTACGAGCAGTACTTC. This sequence encodes CASSPQDRIYEQYF.

This clonotype was observed many times. The V call is TRBV12-3 or TRBV12-4, the J call TRBJ1-5; D perhaps matches TRBD1 (5 bases). V was clipped by 3 bases and J by 10 bases, with 7 bases between them. The CDR3 loop spans 11 amino acids. Here the CDR3 DNA reads TGTGCCAGCAGTTTTCGGGGCCCCCAGCATTTT. It is translated as CASSFRGPQHF.

Ten or more counts support this clonotype. The CDR3 nucleotides read TGCGCCAGCAGCTTGGATGTGGGGTACCAAGAGACCCAGTACTTC. The encoded protein is CASSLDVGYQETQYF. The rearrangement links TRBV5-1 to TRBJ2-5; no firm D call. This CDR3 is built from 15 residues. Per the germline V gene, CDR1 is SGHRS and CDR2 is YFSETQ. Trimming removed 0 bases from V and 0 bases from J, with 9 bases in between.

This clonotype has only a few counts. The V and J genes are TRBV7-9 and TRBJ2-7, with D unclear. Looked up from germline, CDR1 is SEHNR and CDR2 is FQNEAQ (reference sequence). V was pared by 5 bases and J by 2 bases, with 7 bases between. This CDR3 spans 12 amino acids. In nucleotides, the CDR3 is TGTGCCAGCAGCCCTATGACCTACGAGCAGTACTTC. This sequence encodes CASSPMTYEQYF.

The V call is TRBV6-5, the J call TRBJ1-1; no reliable D call. With 2 bases removed from V and 1 base from J, the gap between germline ends came to 8 bases. The CDR3 extends over 14 amino acids. Germline loops: CDR1 MNHEY, CDR2 SVGAGI. This CDR3 is CASSYTRRNTEAFF. The CDR3 bases are TGTGCCAGCAGTTACACCCGGCGGAACACTGAAGCTTTCTTT.

This clonotype has more than one count but fewer than ten. This chain uses TRBV10-3 with TRBJ1-1; a possible D gene is TRBD1 (6 bases). Germline loops: CDR1 ENHRY, CDR2 SYGVKD. The CDR3 consists of 16 residues. V lost 2 bases and J 4 bases, leaving 17 bases between the germline ends. The CDR3 region has the DNA TGTGCCATCAGTGAGCGCGTGGGGGACACTAGCACTGAAGCTTTCTTT. Protein sequence: CAISERVGDTSTEAFF.

This clonotype was recorded many times. The chain uses TRBV5-4 and TRBJ1-1; D is unresolved. Looked up from germline, CDR1 is SGHNT and CDR2 is YYREEE (reference sequence). The V end lost 1 base, the J end lost 2 bases, and 9 bases lay between the germline ends. The CDR3 extends over 14 amino acids. The CDR3 is CASSLTGSNTEAFF. The DNA of the CDR3 is TGTGCCAGCAGCTTGACCGGGTCAAACACTGAAGCTTTCTTT.

This clonotype was counted many times. The chain links TRBV10-3 to TRBJ2-7; TRBD1 is a possible D gene (5 bases). The CDR3 spans 15 residues. With 4 bases removed from V and 0 bases from J, the gap between germline ends came to 13 bases. CDR1 and CDR2 from the germline V gene are ENHRY and SYGVKD. The CDR3 is CAISGTQVSSYEQYF. Here the CDR3 DNA reads TGTGCCATCAGTGGCACACAGGTCAGCTCCTACGAGCAGTACTTC.

The chain uses TRBV5-1 and TRBJ2-1; weak D call: TRBD1 (5 bases). The CDR3 extends over 18 amino acids. Trimming took off 0 bases at V and 6 bases at J, with 22 bases between the two ends. Per the germline V gene, CDR1 is SGHRS and CDR2 is YFSETQ. The CDR3 protein is CASSLEGRGLPLVNEQFF. The CDR3 region has the DNA TGCGCCAGCAGCTTGGAGGGAAGGGGCCTACCCTTAGTCAATGAGCAGTTCTTC.

This clonotype was counted at least ten times. The chain carries TRBV7-9 and TRBJ2-7, with 7 bases identical to TRBD1. The V gene's germline CDR1 is SEHNR and CDR2 FQNEAQ (reference sequence). J was trimmed by 7 bases and V by 1 base; bases with no gene match: 13. This CDR3 contains 16 residues. The CDR3 sequence is CASSLEAGGTLMEQYF. CDR3 DNA: TGTGCCAGCAGCTTAGAAGCAGGGGGTACCCTTATGGAGCAGTACTTC.

Only a few counts were recorded for this clonotype. The V and J genes are TRBV12-3 or TRBV12-4 and TRBJ1-5, with D unresolved. This CDR3 region has 14 residues. V lost 3 bases, J lost 5 bases, and 11 bases lay in between. This CDR3 reads CASSFRGLDQPQHF. CDR3 sequence (DNA): TGTGCCAGCAGTTTCCGAGGGCTGGATCAGCCCCAGCATTTT.

At least ten counts were recorded for this clonotype. The genes are TRBV3-1 and TRBJ1-2; D is unresolved. Germline-derived CDR1 and CDR2 are LGHDT and YNNKEL (reference sequence). The CDR3 loop spans 12 amino acids. The V end lost 1 base, the J end lost 7 bases, and 7 bases lay between the germline ends. CDR3 residues: CASSQGGIGYTF. CDR3 in DNA: TGTGCCAGCAGCCAAGGCGGGATTGGCTACACCTTC.

This clonotype showed up many times. The rearrangement joins TRBV29-1 to TRBJ2-6; TRBD2 aligns across 10 bases. The V gene's germline CDR1 is SQVTM and CDR2 ANQGSEA. After removal of 4 bases from V and 0 bases from J, the junction contained 6 bases not matched to a gene. This CDR3 has 17 residues. CDR3 residues: CSVVLASGSSGANVLTF. For the CDR3, the DNA is TGCAGCGTTGTTTTGGCTAGCGGGAGCTCTGGGGCCAACGTCCTGACTTTC.

J is TRBJ2-1 and V is TRBV7-9; a possible D gene is TRBD1 (5 bases). Trimming left V 1 base short and J 0 bases short, with 22 bases between. The CDR3 has 20 residues. Germline V CDR1 and CDR2: SEHNR, FQNEAQ (reference sequence). The CDR3 reads CASSLDEPATFRGSYNEQFF. DNA of the CDR3: TGTGCCAGCAGCTTAGATGAGCCGGCAACTTTTAGGGGCTCCTACAATGAGCAGTTCTTC.

This clonotype appeared a few times. The rearrangement joins TRBV30 to TRBJ1-5; D is uncertain. From germline, CDR1 is GTSNPN and CDR2 SVGIG (reference sequence). The CDR3 is made up of 13 amino acids. The germline V and J ends were trimmed by 1 base and 1 base, with 5 bases remaining between them. The CDR3 loop reads CAWSAASNQPQHF. CDR3 coding DNA: TGTGCCTGGAGTGCCGCAAGCAATCAGCCCCAGCATTTT.